Following are 8 T cell receptor beta chains from one sample sequenced in a study of technical replicates of blood from a handful of donors. Method: immunoSEQ multiplex PCR; TCRdb's copy keeps in-frame clones and lacks some. The sample lists some 49,000 clones, roughly nine tenths occurring once. The material sequenced was PBMCs. Receptors originate from a human donor in good health. Some clones in this sample may be carry-over from other donors' samples.

This sequence joins TRBV6-1 and TRBJ2-4; 7 bases line up with TRBD1. The CDR3 runs 13 residues. Per germline, CDR1 MNHNS and CDR2 SASEGT. Trimming took 8 bases from V and 6 from J; bases not matched to a gene: 7. The CDR3 spells CASRTGDRNIQYF. The CDR3 nucleotides are TGTGCCAGCCGTACAGGGGATAGAAACATTCAGTACTTC.

The V gene is TRBV20-1, the J gene TRBJ1-1, with D uncertain. Trimming took 3 bases from V and 14 from J, leaving 16 bases between them. This CDR3 has 11 amino acids. In germline, CDR1 is DFQATT, CDR2 SNEGSKA (reference sequence). This chain's CDR3 is CSASRDGRLFF. The DNA of the CDR3 is TGCAGTGCTAGCCGCGACGGGAGGCTGTTCTTT.

This chain joins TRBV2 and TRBJ1-2; a possible D gene is TRBD1 (6 bases). The CDR3 runs 12 residues. Per the germline V gene, CDR1 is SNHLY and CDR2 is FYNNEI. Trimming took off 4 bases at V and 8 bases at J, with 11 bases between the two ends. CDR3 amino acids: CASSAGGKGYTF. The CDR3, as DNA: TGTGCCAGCAGTGCTGGGGGCAAGGGCTACACCTTC.

The chain carries TRBV4-3 and TRBJ2-2, with TRBD2 matching 10 bases. Germline assignment: CDR1 LGHNA and CDR2 YSLEER. This CDR3 is 18 amino acids long. V was clipped by 4 bases and J by 4 bases; unmatched bases: 12. The CDR3 loop reads CASSLEIIAGGVTGELFF. Written as DNA, the CDR3 is TGCGCCAGCAGCCTGGAAATAATAGCGGGAGGCGTCACCGGGGAGCTGTTTTTT.

The V call is TRBV19, the J call TRBJ1-2; 8 bases agree with TRBD1. Germline V gives CDR1 LNHDA, CDR2 SQIVND (reference sequence). This CDR3 is 12 amino acids long. V gave up 5 bases and J gave up 7 bases; unmatched junction bases: 3. The CDR3 reads CASSGQGLGYTF. The CDR3 DNA follows: TGTGCCAGTAGTGGACAGGGACTTGGCTACACCTTC.

V usage is TRBV6-5 and J usage is TRBJ1-1, with TRBD1 matching 7 bases. This CDR3 comprises 14 residues. CDR1 MNHEY and CDR2 SVGAGI come from the germline V gene. The V segment lost 2 bases and the J segment 1 base; nucleotides outside the gene matches: 1. CDR3 DNA: TGTGCCAGCAGTTACAGGGGGCCGAACACTGAAGCTTTCTTT. Amino acids: CASSYRGPNTEAFF.

The chain employs TRBV5-1 and TRBJ1-2; D unclear. V shed 4 bases and J shed 0 bases, with 10 bases lying between them. This CDR3 is 14 amino acids long. From germline, CDR1 is SGHRS and CDR2 YFSETQ. The CDR3 loop is CASSPDGTNYGYTF. In DNA form, the CDR3 reads TGCGCCAGCAGCCCTGACGGGACTAACTATGGCTACACCTTC.

This clone was recorded once. V gene TRBV10-3 combines with J gene TRBJ2-3, with 8 nucleotides matching TRBD1. This CDR3 comprises 15 residues. Looked up from germline, CDR1 is ENHRY and CDR2 is SYGVKD. The J segment lost 6 bases and the V segment lost 2 bases, leaving 7 bases of the junction unmatched. The CDR3 loop reads CAISEGTGGLDTQYF. CDR3 nucleotides: TGTGCCATCAGTGAGGGAACAGGGGGATTGGATACGCAGTATTTT.